The 19 T cell receptor beta chains below come from one sample, sequenced in a study of blood T cell repertoires in COVID-19. This table comes from immunoSEQ multiplex PCR, and its TCRdb copy is limited to in-frame clones, with some not included. The sample shows approximately 170,000 clones, around 83% of them seen only once. The sequenced sample was peripheral blood. The receptors derive from a woman between 70 and 85 years old with COVID-19, enrolled during active disease.

The rearrangement joins TRBV7-2 to TRBJ1-1; 10 bases fit TRBD1. CDR3 length: 15 residues. CDR1 is SGHTA, CDR2 FQGNSA, per germline. J lost 7 bases, V lost 1 base, and 6 bases had no gene match. CDR3 sequence (DNA): TGTGCCAGCAGCTTAGTTGGGACAGGGGAGGGTGAAGCTTTCTTT. Protein product: CASSLVGTGEGEAFF.

The chain recombines TRBV19 with TRBJ2-7; TRBD1 aligns across 11 bases. J lost 4 bases, V lost 4 bases, and 6 bases had no gene match. Germline V gene lookup returns CDR1 LNHDA and CDR2 SQIVND (reference sequence). The CDR3 contains 15 residues. Here the CDR3 DNA reads TGTGCCAGTAGTACCCCGGGACAGGGGGTTTACGAGCAGTACTTC. Translation: CASSTPGQGVYEQYF.

This clone appeared a single time. The chain has TRBV12-3 or TRBV12-4 and TRBJ1-5; D is unclear. The CDR3 is 12 amino acids. V lost 6 bases, J lost 5 bases, and 8 bases lay in between. CDR3 protein: CASSGSDQPQHF. CDR3 sequence (DNA): TGTGCCAGCAGCGGGAGTGATCAGCCCCAGCATTTT.

The chain uses TRBV2 and TRBJ1-5, with TRBD1 matching 7 bases. The CDR3 consists of 15 residues. V was pared by 6 bases and J by 5 bases, with 10 bases of the junction left unmatched. Germline V gene sequence: CDR1 SNHLY, CDR2 FYNNEI. Here the CDR3 reads CASRNRGKGDQPQHF. For the CDR3, the DNA is TGTGCCAGCAGGAACAGGGGAAAAGGAGATCAGCCCCAGCATTTT.

This clone came up a few times. The V call is TRBV28, the J call TRBJ1-2, with 9 nucleotides matching TRBD1. The V gene's germline CDR1 is MDHEN and CDR2 SYDVKM. The CDR3 extends over 12 amino acids. The V gene end was trimmed by 4 bases and the J gene end by 6 bases; junction bases not matched to a gene: 0. For the CDR3, the DNA is TGTGCCAGCAGTTACAGGGGGCATGGCTACACCTTC. This translates into CASSYRGHGYTF.

The chain combines TRBV28 with TRBJ2-1, with 12 bases lining up with TRBD2. This CDR3 has 15 residues. V shed 5 bases, J shed 4 bases, and the junction held 3 bases outside the gene matches. Germline values: CDR1 MDHEN, CDR2 SYDVKM. The CDR3 loop is CASSQTSGRYNEQFF. CDR3 DNA: TGTGCCAGCAGTCAGACTAGCGGGAGATACAATGAGCAGTTCTTC. The whole variable domain, remainder taken from reference TRBV28 and TRBJ2-1, is DVKVTQSSRYLVKRTGEKVFLECVQDMDHENMFWYRQDPGLGLRLIYFSYDVKMKEKGDIPEGYSVSREKKERFSLILESASTNQTSMYLCASSQTSGRYNEQFFGPGTRLTVL.

Worth noting for this clone: Other nucleotide sequences in the sample specify the same CDR3. This rearrangement joins TRBV29-1 to TRBJ2-2; the D is unclear. Germline-derived CDR1 and CDR2 are SQVTM and ANQGSEA. CDR3 length: 13 amino acids. With 3 bases removed from V and 0 bases from J, the gap between germline ends came to 5 bases. As DNA, the CDR3 is TGCAGCGTTGATAGAGCGAACACCGGGGAGCTGTTTTTT. Amino acid sequence: CSVDRANTGELFF.

The V and J genes are TRBV19 and TRBJ1-4; 9 bases align to TRBD1. CDR1 and CDR2 (germline): LNHDA, SQIVND (reference sequence). This CDR3 is built from 14 residues. V dropped 6 bases and J dropped 6; count of bases not matched to a gene: 5. The CDR3 is CASRRQGEDEKLFF. CDR3 coding DNA: TGTGCCAGTAGACGACAGGGGGAGGATGAAAAACTGTTTTTT.

This clone occurred many times. The V and J genes are TRBV28 and TRBJ1-2, with D perhaps matching TRBD1 (6 bases). CDR3 size: 13 residues. CDR1 and CDR2 (germline): MDHEN, SYDVKM. Trimming stripped 10 bases from V and 4 bases from J, with 16 bases between. CDR3 sequence reads: CATLRGRRYGYTF. DNA for the CDR3: TGTGCCACCCTCAGGGGTCGGCGCTATGGCTACACCTTC.

The rearrangement joins TRBV28 to TRBJ1-5, with 7 bases fitting TRBD1. The CDR3 runs to 16 residues. After removal of 5 bases from V and 4 bases from J, the junction contained 11 bases not matched to a gene. The germline CDR1 and CDR2 sequences are MDHEN and SYDVKM. CDR3 amino acids: CASSLNSYRGNQPQHF. CDR3 nucleotides: TGTGCCAGCAGTCTCAACTCTTACAGGGGAAATCAGCCCCAGCATTTT.

The chain recombines TRBV27 with TRBJ2-7; the D gene is possibly TRBD2 (5 bases). Germline CDR1 MNHEY, CDR2 SMNVEV (reference sequence). V lost 5 bases and J 2 bases, leaving 13 bases between the germline ends. The CDR3 has 14 residues. The CDR3 loop reads CASSLHEAAYEQYF. CDR3 nucleotide sequence: TGTGCCAGCAGTCTTCACGAAGCGGCCTACGAGCAGTACTTC.

V usage is TRBV27 and J usage is TRBJ1-2, with TRBD1 as a possible D gene (6 bases). CDR1 and CDR2 from the germline V gene are MNHEY and SMNVEV (reference sequence). V shed 6 bases and J shed 4 bases, with 18 bases lying between them. CDR3 length: 15 residues. The CDR3 is CASRGAGAPGYGYTF. The CDR3 nucleotides read TGTGCCAGCAGGGGGGCGGGGGCTCCCGGCTATGGCTACACCTTC.

This clone was found many times. This sample includes further DNA sequences coding for the same CDR3. This chain connects TRBV7-2 to TRBJ1-5; 7 positions match TRBD1. Per germline, CDR1 SGHTA and CDR2 FQGNSA. The length of the CDR3 is 13 residues. The V segment lost 8 bases and the J segment 4 bases; nucleotides outside the gene matches: 5. The CDR3 nucleotides are TGTGCCAGCTCCCCCAGGGGGAATCAGCCCCAGCATTTT. Its protein is CASSPRGNQPQHF.

The chain carries TRBV6-5 and TRBJ2-7; D is uncertain. Trimming left V 7 bases short and J 0 bases short, with 10 bases between. The CDR3 has 13 residues. Germline V lookup: CDR1 MNHEY, CDR2 SVGAGI. DNA of the CDR3: TGTGCCAGCAACCCCCAGGCCTCCTACGAGCAGTACTTC. Protein: CASNPQASYEQYF.

V usage is TRBV27 and J usage is TRBJ1-3; 8 bases line up with TRBD1. The CDR3 totals 14 residues. Germline V gene lookup returns CDR1 MNHEY and CDR2 SMNVEV (reference sequence). After removal of 3 bases from V and 3 bases from J, the junction contained 1 base not matched to a gene. DNA for the CDR3: TGTGCCAGCAGTTTGGGGACAGGTGGAAACACCATATATTTT. The encoded protein is CASSLGTGGNTIYF.

This clone was seen a few times. J is TRBJ2-2 and V is TRBV5-1; 15 bases agree with TRBD2. Germline CDR1 reads SGHRS; CDR2 reads YFSETQ. Trimming removed 0 bases from V and 6 bases from J; junction bases left unmatched: 9. The CDR3 covers 19 residues. CDR3 bases: TGCGCCAGCAGCTTGGGAGGACTAGCGGGAGGGCCTTGGTCCGGGGAGCTGTTTTTT. Translated: CASSLGGLAGGPWSGELFF.

The chain is built from TRBV9 and TRBJ2-1, with D perhaps TRBD2 (6 bases). The V and J ends lost 4 bases and 7 bases respectively, with 18 bases between them. Germline V gene lookup returns CDR1 SGDLS and CDR2 YYNGEE. This CDR3 contains 15 residues. CDR3 in DNA: TGTGCCAGCAGCCCCAGTACGCGGGCGGGAAATGAGCAGTTCTTC. Its protein product is CASSPSTRAGNEQFF. Drawing the rest from reference TRBV9 and TRBJ2-1, the complete variable domain is DSGVTQTPKHLITATGQRVTLRCSPRSGDLSVYWYQQSLDQGLQFLIQYYNGEERAKGNILERFSAQQFPDLHSELNLSSLELGDSALYFCASSPSTRAGNEQFFGPGTRLTVL.

V gene TRBV18 combines with J gene TRBJ1-1; D is unresolved. CDR3 length: 15 residues. From germline, CDR1 is KGHSH and CDR2 LQKENI. V was trimmed by 2 bases and J by 6 bases, leaving 16 bases between them. The DNA for the CDR3 is TGTGCCAGCTCACCATACCTGCCGTCGGGGTCTGAAGCTTTCTTT. It is translated as CASSPYLPSGSEAFF.

The V call is TRBV6-2 or TRBV6-3, the J call TRBJ2-1; TRBD1 is a possible D gene (5 bases). The CDR3 contains 14 residues. Per germline, CDR1 MNHEY and CDR2 SVGEGT. Trimming stripped 4 bases from V and 4 bases from J, with 11 bases between. CDR3 DNA: TGTGCCAGCAGTTGGGGCAGGATTTACAATGAGCAGTTCTTC. Its translation is CASSWGRIYNEQFF.